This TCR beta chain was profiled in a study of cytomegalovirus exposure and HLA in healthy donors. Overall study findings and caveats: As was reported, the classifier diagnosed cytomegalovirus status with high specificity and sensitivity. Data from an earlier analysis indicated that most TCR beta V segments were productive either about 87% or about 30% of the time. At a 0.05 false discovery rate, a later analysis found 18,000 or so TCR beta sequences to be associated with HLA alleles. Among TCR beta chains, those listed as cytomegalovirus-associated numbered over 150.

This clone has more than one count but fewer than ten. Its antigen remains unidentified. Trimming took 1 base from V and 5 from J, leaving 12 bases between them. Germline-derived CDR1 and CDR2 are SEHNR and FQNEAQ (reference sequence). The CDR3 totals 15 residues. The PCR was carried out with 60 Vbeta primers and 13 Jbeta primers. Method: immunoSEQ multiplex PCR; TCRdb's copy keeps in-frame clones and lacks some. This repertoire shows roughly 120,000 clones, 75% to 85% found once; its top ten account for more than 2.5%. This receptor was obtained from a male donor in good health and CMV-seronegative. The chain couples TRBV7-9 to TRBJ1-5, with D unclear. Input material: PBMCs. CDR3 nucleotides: TGTGCCAGCAGCTTAGATTTGGAGCCAGATCAGCCCCAGCATTTT. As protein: CASSLDLEPDQPQHF.